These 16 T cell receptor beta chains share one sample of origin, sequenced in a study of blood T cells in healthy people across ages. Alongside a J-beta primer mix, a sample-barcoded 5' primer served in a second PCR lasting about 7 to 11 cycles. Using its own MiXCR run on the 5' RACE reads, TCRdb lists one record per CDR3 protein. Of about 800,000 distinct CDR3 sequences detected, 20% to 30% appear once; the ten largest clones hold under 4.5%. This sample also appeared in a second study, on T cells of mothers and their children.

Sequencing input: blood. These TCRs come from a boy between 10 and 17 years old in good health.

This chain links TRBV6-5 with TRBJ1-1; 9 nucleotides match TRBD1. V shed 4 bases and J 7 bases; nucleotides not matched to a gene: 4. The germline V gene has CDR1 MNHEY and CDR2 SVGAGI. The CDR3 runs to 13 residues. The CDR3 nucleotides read TGTGCCAGCAGTTTACAGGGGGCGGGTGAAGCTTTCTTT. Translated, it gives CASSLQGAGEAFF.

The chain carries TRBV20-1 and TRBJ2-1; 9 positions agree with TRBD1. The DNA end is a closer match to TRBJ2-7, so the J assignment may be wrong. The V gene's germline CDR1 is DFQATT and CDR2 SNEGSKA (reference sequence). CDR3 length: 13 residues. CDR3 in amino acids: CSAAGTGQYEQYF. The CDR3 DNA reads TGCAGTGCCGCCGGGACAGGGCAATACGAGCAGTACTTC.

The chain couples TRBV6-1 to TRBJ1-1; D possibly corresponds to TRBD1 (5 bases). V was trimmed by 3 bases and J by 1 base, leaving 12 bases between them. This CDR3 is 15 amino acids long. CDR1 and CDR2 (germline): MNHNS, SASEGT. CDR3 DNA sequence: TGTGCCAGCAGTGAGGATTGGGGGTGGAACACTGAAGCTTTCTTT. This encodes CASSEDWGWNTEAFF.

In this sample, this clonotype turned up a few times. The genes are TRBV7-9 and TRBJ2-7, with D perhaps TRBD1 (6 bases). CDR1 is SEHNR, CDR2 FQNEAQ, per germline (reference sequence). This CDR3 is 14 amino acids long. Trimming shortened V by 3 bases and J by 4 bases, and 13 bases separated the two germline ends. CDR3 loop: CASSLYRDGYEQYF. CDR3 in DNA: TGTGCCAGCAGCTTGTACAGGGATGGTTACGAGCAGTACTTC. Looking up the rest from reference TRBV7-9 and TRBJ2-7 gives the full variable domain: DTGVSQNPRHKITKRGQNVTFRCDPISEHNRLYWYRQTLGQGPEFLTYFQNEAQLEKSRLLSDRFSAERPKGSFSTLEIQRTEQGDSAMYLCASSLYRDGYEQYFGPGTRLTVT.

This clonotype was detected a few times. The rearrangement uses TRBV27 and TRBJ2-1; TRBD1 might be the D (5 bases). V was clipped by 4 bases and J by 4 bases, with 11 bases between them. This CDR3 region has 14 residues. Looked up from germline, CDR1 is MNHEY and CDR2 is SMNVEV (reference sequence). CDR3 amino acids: CASSSSDNYNEQFF. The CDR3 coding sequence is TGTGCCAGCAGTTCCTCGGACAATTACAATGAGCAGTTCTTC.

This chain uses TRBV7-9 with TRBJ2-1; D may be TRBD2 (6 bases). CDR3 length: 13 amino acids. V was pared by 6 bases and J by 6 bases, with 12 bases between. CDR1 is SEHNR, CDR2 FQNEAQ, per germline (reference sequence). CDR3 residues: CASRASASNEQFF. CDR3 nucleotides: TGTGCCAGCAGGGCTAGCGCGAGCAATGAGCAGTTCTTC.

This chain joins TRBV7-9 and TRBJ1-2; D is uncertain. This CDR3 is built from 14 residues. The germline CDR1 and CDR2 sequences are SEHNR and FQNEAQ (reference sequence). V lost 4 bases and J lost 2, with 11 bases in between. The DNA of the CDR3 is TGTGCCAGCAGCTCACAATCAGAGAACTATGGCTACACCTTC. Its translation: CASSSQSENYGYTF.

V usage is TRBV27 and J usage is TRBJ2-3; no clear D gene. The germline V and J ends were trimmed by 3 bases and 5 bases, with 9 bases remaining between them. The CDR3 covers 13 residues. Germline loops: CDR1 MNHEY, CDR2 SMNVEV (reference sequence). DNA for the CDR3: TGTGCCAGCAGTTTCACCGGAAGAGATACGCAGTATTTT. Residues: CASSFTGRDTQYF.

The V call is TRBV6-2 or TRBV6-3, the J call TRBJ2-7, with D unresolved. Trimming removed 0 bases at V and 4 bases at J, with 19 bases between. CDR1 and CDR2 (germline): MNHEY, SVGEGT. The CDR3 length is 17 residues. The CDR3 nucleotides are TGTGCCAGCAGTTACTCGTTAACCCATGGGCTTTCGTACGAGCAGTACTTC. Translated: CASSYSLTHGLSYEQYF.

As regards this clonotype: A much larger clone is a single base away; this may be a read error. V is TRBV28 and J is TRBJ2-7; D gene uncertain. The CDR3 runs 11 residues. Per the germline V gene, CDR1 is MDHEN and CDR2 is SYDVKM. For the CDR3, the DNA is TGTGCCAGCAGTTTAAAGTACGAGCCGTACTTC. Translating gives CASSLKYEPYF. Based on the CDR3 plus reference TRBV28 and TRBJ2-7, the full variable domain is DVKVTQSSRYLVKRTGEKVFLECVQDMDHENMFWYRQDPGLGLRLIYFSYDVKMKEKGDIPEGYSVSREKKERFSLILESASTNQTSMYLCASSLKYEPYFGPGTRLTVT.

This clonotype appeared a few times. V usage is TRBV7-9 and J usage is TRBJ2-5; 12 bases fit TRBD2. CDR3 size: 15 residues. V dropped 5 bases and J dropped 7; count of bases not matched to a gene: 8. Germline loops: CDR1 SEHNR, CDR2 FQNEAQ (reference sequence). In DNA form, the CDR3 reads TGTGCCAGCAGCCCTCGACTAGCGGGAGTATTGACCCAGTACTTC. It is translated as CASSPRLAGVLTQYF.

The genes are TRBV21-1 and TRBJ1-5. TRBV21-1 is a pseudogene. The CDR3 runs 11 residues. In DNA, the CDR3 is TGTGCCAGCGTCTTAGAGACAGCCCAGCATTTT. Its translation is CASVLETAQHF.

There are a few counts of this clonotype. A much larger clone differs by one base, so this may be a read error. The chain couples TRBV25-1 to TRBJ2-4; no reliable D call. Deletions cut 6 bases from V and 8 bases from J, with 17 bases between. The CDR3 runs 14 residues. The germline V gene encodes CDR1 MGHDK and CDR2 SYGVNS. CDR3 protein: CASSTPAPIDIQYF. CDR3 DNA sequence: TGTGCCAGCAGCACCCCCGCACCAATTGACATTCAGTACTTC.

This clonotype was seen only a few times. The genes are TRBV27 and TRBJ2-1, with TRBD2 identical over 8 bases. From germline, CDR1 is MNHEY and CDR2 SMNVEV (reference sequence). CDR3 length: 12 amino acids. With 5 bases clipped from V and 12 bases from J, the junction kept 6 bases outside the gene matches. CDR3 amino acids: CASSKIGRGQFF. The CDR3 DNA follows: TGTGCCAGCAGTAAAATCGGGAGGGGGCAGTTCTTC.

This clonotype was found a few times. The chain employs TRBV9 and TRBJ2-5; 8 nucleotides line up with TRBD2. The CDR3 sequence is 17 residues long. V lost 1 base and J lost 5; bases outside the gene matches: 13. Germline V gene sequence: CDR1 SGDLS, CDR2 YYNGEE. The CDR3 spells CASSVQAGEPLGETQYF. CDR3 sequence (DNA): TGTGCCAGCAGCGTACAAGCGGGGGAACCCCTCGGGGAGACCCAGTACTTC.

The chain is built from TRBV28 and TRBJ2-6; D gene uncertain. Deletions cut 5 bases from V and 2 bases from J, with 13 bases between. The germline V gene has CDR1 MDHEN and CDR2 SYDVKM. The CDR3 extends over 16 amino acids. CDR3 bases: TGTGCCAGCAGTCAAACGCCGAGCCCTGGGGCCAACGTCCTGACTTTC. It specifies CASSQTPSPGANVLTF.